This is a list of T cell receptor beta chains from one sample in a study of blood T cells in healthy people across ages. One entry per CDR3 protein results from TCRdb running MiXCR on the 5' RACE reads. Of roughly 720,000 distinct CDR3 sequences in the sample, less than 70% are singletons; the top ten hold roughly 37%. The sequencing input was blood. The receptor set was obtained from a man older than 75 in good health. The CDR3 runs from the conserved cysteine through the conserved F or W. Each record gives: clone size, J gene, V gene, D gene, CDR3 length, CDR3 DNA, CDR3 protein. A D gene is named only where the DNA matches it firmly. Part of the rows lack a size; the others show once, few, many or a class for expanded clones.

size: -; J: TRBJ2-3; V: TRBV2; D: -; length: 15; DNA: TGTGCCAGCCGAATCGCCCTCACCTGGGCAGATACGCAGTATTTT; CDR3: CASRIALTWADTQYF
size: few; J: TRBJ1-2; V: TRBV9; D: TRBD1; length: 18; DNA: TGTGCCAGCAGCGTGAATGTGGACAGGTTTCTCCCCTACTATGGCTACACCTTC; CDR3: CASSVNVDRFLPYYGYTF
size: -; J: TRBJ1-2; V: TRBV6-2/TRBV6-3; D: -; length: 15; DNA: TGTGCCAGCAGTGGCGCCGGGACATATAACTATGGCTACACCTTC; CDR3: CASSGAGTYNYGYTF
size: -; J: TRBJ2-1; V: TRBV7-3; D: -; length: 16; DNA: TGTGCCAGCAGCTCCTGGGCTAGTGATGGATCCAATGAGCAGTTCTTC; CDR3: CASSSWASDGSNEQFF
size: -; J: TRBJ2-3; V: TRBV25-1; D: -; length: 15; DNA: TGTGCCAGCAGTGAATGGAGGGTTGGGACAGATACGCAGTATTTT; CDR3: CASSEWRVGTDTQYF
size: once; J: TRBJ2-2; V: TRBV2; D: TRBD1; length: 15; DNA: TGTGCCAGCAGTAACAGGGGGCTGGGTACCGGGGAGCTGTTTTTT; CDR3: CASSNRGLGTGELFF
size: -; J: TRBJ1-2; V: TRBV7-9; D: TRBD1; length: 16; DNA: TGTGCCAGCAGCCTAGGAGGACAGGGATCCAACTATGGCTACACCTTC; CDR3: CASSLGGQGSNYGYTF
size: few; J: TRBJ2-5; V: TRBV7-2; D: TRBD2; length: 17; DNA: TGTGCCAGCAGCTTACCTACCCGAGGGAGGGCGCAAGAGACCCAGTACTTC; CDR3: CASSLPTRGRAQETQYF
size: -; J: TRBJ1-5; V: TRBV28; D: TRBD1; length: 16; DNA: TGTGCCAGCAGTTTTAGGGACAGGGGTAGGAGTCAGCCCCAGCATTTT; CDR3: CASSFRDRGRSQPQHF
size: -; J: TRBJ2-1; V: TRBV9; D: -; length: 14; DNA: TGTGCCAGCAGCATTGGGGGTTCGGATAATGAGCAGTTCTTC; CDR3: CASSIGGSDNEQFF
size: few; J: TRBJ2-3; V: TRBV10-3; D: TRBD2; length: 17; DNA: TGTGCCATCAGTTCTCCCTGGACTAGCGGAGATCACAGATACGCGTATTTT; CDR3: CAISSPWTSGDHRYAYF
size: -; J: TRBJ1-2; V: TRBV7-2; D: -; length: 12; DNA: TGTGCCAGCAGTTATGGGACTTATGGCTACACCTTC; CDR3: CASSYGTYGYTF
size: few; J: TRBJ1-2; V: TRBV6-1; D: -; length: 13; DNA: TGTGCCAGCAGTAGGACGTATAACTATGGCTACACCTTC; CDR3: CASSRTYNYGYTF
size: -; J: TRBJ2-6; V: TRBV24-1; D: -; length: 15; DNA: TGTGCCACCGGAGTGAAAGGGTCTGGGGCCAACGTCCTGACTTTC; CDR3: CATGVKGSGANVLTF
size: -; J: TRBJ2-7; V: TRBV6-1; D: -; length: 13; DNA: TGTGCCAGCAGTGAATCAGGTGTTTACGAGCAGTACTTC; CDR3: CASSESGVYEQYF
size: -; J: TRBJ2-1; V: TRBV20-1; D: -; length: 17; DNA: TGCAGTGCTAGTCCCCCAAAGGCAGGGGGGACCTACAATGAGCAGTTCTTC; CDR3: CSASPPKAGGTYNEQFF
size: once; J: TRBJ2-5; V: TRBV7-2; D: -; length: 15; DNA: TGTGCCAGCAGCTTACTCTCGGGTACCCAAGAGACCCAGTACTTC; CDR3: CASSLLSGTQETQYF
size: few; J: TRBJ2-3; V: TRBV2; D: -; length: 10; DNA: TGTGCCAGCACGGGGCCATACGCGTATTTT; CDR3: CASTGPYAYF
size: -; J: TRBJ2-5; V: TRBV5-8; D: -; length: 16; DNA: TGTGCCAGCAGCCCGGAAGGGGTTTCACAACTAGAGACCCAGTACTTC; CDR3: CASSPEGVSQLETQYF
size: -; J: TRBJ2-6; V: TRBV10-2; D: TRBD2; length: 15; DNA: TGCGCCAGCAGTGAGCGGGGGGCTGGGGCCAACGTCCTGACTTTC; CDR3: CASSERGAGANVLTF